These T cell receptor beta chains were read from a single sample in a study of blood T cell repertoires in COVID-19. Profiling relied on immunoSEQ multiplex PCR, and the TCRdb table lists in-frame clones only, not all of them. The sample has 200,000 to 300,000 clones; 80% to 95% are singletons. The source material was peripheral blood. These receptors all come from a man aged 25 to 40 with COVID-19, enrolled during active disease. CDR3s include the opening cysteine and the closing phenylalanine or tryptophan.

TRBV5-4	CASSLATVNYGYTF
TRBV2	CASLDTGTRNTGELFF
TRBV19	CASSAGWMEGNYGYTF
TRBV28	CASSLPTQTGTDTQYF
TRBV5-1	CASSLPGDRGEAFF
TRBV28	CASSDSGSETQYF
TRBV10-3	CAAKGGLALNNEQFF
TRBV5-1	CASSLMRQGISYEQYF
TRBV5-1	CASSLTENTEAFF
TRBV4-1	CASSHQGAVFGDEQFF
TRBV6-5	CASSYSGESGNTIYF
TRBV13	CASSSTGYGYTF
TRBV7-2	CASSLVGQNNQPQHF
TRBV9	CASSVLGQGGGQPQHF
TRBV12-3/TRBV12-4	CASTLPGWTEAFF
TRBV4-1	CASSQRRDRHLGGTDTQYF
TRBV10-2	CASSTVRENIQYF
TRBV19	CASSPMTGGLGLNTEAFF
TRBV19	CASTPGGAVNEKLFF
TRBV25-1	CASSEFGGSRAEKLFF
TRBV6-5	CASSMTGGVEYF
TRBV18	CASSGALSGNTIYF
TRBV6-6	CASRPTRAERGLRSTDTQYF
TRBV6-4	CASSDSPGVADTQYF
TRBV3-1/TRBV3-2	CATTTGMNTEAFF
TRBV6-5	CASLNGGYNEQFF
TRBV2	CASSRTGKETQYF
TRBV19	CASSTAFVGGVGNQPQHF
TRBV6-5	CASRAGTGAYEQYF
TRBV6-1	CASSEAGTVLNIQYF
TRBV7-3	CASSLNPSTLGSYNEQFF
TRBV6-6	CASSHSRQSVSGRGSPLHF
TRBV19	CASSIRGHGYTF
TRBV29-1	CSVRGEAYNEQFF
TRBV9	CASSPIPTGTTEAFF
TRBV9	CASSGTGGAGEKLFF
TRBV10-1	CASSQQQGSEQYF
TRBV2	CASRANSPLHF
TRBV5-4	CASSFEGARYYGYTF
TRBV3-1/TRBV3-2	CASSLGMYTGELFF
TRBV3-1/TRBV3-2	CASSPLAGEREQYF
TRBV6-5	CASSRQGRSYEQYF
TRBV5-4	CASSPTGQMNTGELFF
TRBV30	CARSTDTDTQYF
TRBV10-3	CAIRYTGTDNTEAFF
TRBV6-1	CASSEASGETQYF
TRBV25-1	CASSPAGGTNEKLFF
TRBV7-3	CASSSSGGATDTQYF